Following are 14 T cell receptor beta chains from one sample sequenced in a study of T cell responses to AZD1222 COVID-19 vaccine (dated by TCRdb to about 2021). Library preparation was by the immunoSEQ multiplex PCR assay. This is the immuneACCESS table as TCRdb keeps it, with only in-frame sequences that have V and J called. A part of the clones is gone; compared with another copy, unresolved V genes explain less than half, and the rest is unexplained. The table for this sample lists some 150,000 clones; more than 70% of them were counted only once. The biggest ten clones account for 2% to 2.5% of the sample. The time point label here, explained by the study, means: baseline before first vaccination. Sequences were derived from peripheral blood, sampled on day 0 of AZD1222 vaccination. All receptors derive from an adult in good health.

A note on this clone: The identical CDR3 is also encoded by other nucleotide sequences in the sample. V usage is TRBV27 and J usage is TRBJ1-1; no firm D call. This CDR3 is built from 14 residues. Germline CDR1 and CDR2: MNHEY and SMNVEV (reference sequence). The V and J ends lost 0 bases and 0 bases respectively, with 5 bases between them. The CDR3 coding sequence is TGTGCCAGCAGTTTATCTCGTGTGAACACTGAAGCTTTCTTT. Translated: CASSLSRVNTEAFF.

The chain recombines TRBV9 with TRBJ1-3; 9 bases align to TRBD1. This CDR3 is built from 15 residues. The germline CDR1 and CDR2 sequences are SGDLS and YYNGEE. Trimming took 4 bases from V and 2 from J; bases not matched to a gene: 4. Here the CDR3 reads CASSLTGGTGNTIYF. The CDR3 coding sequence is TGTGCCAGCAGCCTCACAGGGGGCACTGGAAACACCATATATTTT.

The V gene is TRBV7-8, the J gene TRBJ2-7, with D tentatively TRBD1 or TRBD2 (5 bases each). Germline-derived CDR1 and CDR2 are SGHVS and FQNEAQ. Trimming left V 5 bases short and J 3 bases short, with 14 bases between. The CDR3 is 14 residues long. CDR3 bases: TGTGCCAGCAGCCATGGTCGGGACCTCTACGAGCAGTACTTC. Protein product: CASSHGRDLYEQYF. Drawing the rest from reference TRBV7-8 and TRBJ2-7, the complete variable domain is GAGVSQSPRYKVAKRGQDVALRCDPISGHVSLFWYQQALGQGPEFLTYFQNEAQLDKSGLPSDRFFAERPEGSVSTLKIQRTQQEDSAVYLCASSHGRDLYEQYFGPGTRLTVT.

The rearrangement joins TRBV13 to TRBJ1-2; 12 nucleotides match TRBD1. Germline CDR1 reads PRHDT; CDR2 reads FYEKMQ (reference sequence). This CDR3 has 16 amino acids. J gave up 2 bases and V 0 bases, and 1 base lay outside the gene matches. CDR3 in DNA: TGTGCCAGCAGCTTAGGTGGGACAGGGGGCAACTATGGCTACACCTTC. The encoded protein is CASSLGGTGGNYGYTF.

This clone was recorded once. This chain's CDR3 is CASSSKVNQPQHF. DNA of the CDR3: TGTGCCAGCTCATCAAAGGTCAATCAGCCCCAGCATTTT. The V call is TRBV18, the J call TRBJ1-5, with D unresolved. The V and J ends lost 5 bases and 3 bases respectively, with 8 bases between them. The CDR3 length is 13 residues. Germline lookup yields CDR1 KGHSH and CDR2 LQKENI.

The rearrangement joins TRBV19 to TRBJ1-1; the D is unclear. Germline loops: CDR1 LNHDA, CDR2 SQIVND (reference sequence). Trimming cost V 6 bases and J 0 bases, with 8 bases left between them. The CDR3 extends over 13 amino acids. The CDR3 nucleotides read TGTGCCAGTAGGGACGGAATGAACACTGAAGCTTTCTTT. Protein product: CASRDGMNTEAFF.

The rearrangement links TRBV27 to TRBJ2-7; tentatively, D is TRBD2 (6 bases). CDR1 and CDR2 (germline): MNHEY, SMNVEV (reference sequence). This CDR3 spans 13 amino acids. With 5 bases removed from V and 3 bases from J, the gap between germline ends came to 11 bases. The CDR3 DNA reads as TGTGCCAGCAGTCGGGCGGGATTCTACGAGCAGTACTTC. It yields the protein CASSRAGFYEQYF.

The chain couples TRBV10-3 to TRBJ2-5; D perhaps matches TRBD1 (5 bases). Per germline, CDR1 ENHRY and CDR2 SYGVKD. V lost 2 bases and J lost 2, with 9 bases in between. CDR3 length: 14 amino acids. The CDR3 nucleotides are TGTGCCATCAGTGAGGGACACCAACAAGAGACCCAGTACTTC. Translated: CAISEGHQQETQYF.

The V gene is TRBV28, the J gene TRBJ1-4, with TRBD1 as a possible D gene (6 bases). This CDR3 is 13 amino acids long. Germline V gene data show CDR1 as MDHEN and CDR2 as SYDVKM. With 7 bases removed from V and 5 bases from J, the gap between germline ends came to 11 bases. The CDR3 sequence is CASTTDRNEKLFF. The CDR3 DNA reads TGTGCCAGCACCACCGACAGGAATGAAAAACTGTTTTTT.

The rearrangement links TRBV5-3 to TRBJ2-7, with TRBD1 matching 8 bases. TRBV5-3 is noted as an ORF with a role that remains uncertain. The junction had 9 bases not matched to a gene; V was cut back by 1 base and J by 3 bases. The CDR3 length is 16 residues. CDR3 residues: CARSLCQGAKCYEQYF. The CDR3 bases are TGTGCCAGAAGCTTGTGTCAGGGGGCGAAATGCTACGAGCAGTACTTC.

The J gene is TRBJ2-7, the V gene TRBV6-2 or TRBV6-3, with a possible D match to TRBD2 (5 bases). V was cut by 1 base and J by 6 bases, with 19 bases left in between. The CDR3 is made up of 16 amino acids. Germline values: CDR1 MNHEY, CDR2 SVGEGT. The CDR3 DNA is TGTGCCAGCAGTTACTACGGCGCGGGCCCTCTAGGCGAGCAGTACTTC. Amino acid sequence: CASSYYGAGPLGEQYF.

This chain connects TRBV6-5 to TRBJ1-5; D is possibly TRBD1 (6 bases). V gave up 0 bases and J gave up 6 bases, with 15 bases separating them. The length of the CDR3 is 16 residues. The germline V gene has CDR1 MNHEY and CDR2 SVGAGI. CDR3 nucleotides: TGTGCCAGCAGTTACTCGAGTCCGGGGGGCGGTCAGCCCCAGCATTTT. Translated: CASSYSSPGGGQPQHF.

With regard to this clone: Likely a read error: the CDR3 ends without its conserved phenylalanine or tryptophan. No DNA is shown, since the ends of the CDR3 on it are uncertain; the CDR3 is the one TCRdb lists. The chain carries TRBV5-8 and TRBJ1-2. Germline V gene sequence: CDR1 SGHTS, CDR2 YDEGEE. The CDR3 has 8 amino acids, counting both end residues. CDR3 in amino acids: CASSAWRA.

Points on this clone: One end of the junction fails to match germline, which may point to a read error. The chain carries TRBV9 and TRBJ2-5; D gene unclear. CDR3 length equals 15 residues. CDR1 is SGDLS, CDR2 YYNGEE, per germline. The DNA of the CDR3 is TGTGCCAGCAGCGCGTTACCTGGGATCCAAGAGACTCAGTACTTC. This sequence encodes CASSALPGIQETQYF.